These 22 T cell receptor beta chains share one sample of origin, sequenced in a study of tissue T cells after allogeneic stem cell transplantation. Method: immunoSEQ multiplex PCR; TCRdb's copy keeps in-frame clones and lacks some. The sample consists of roughly 42,000 clones, roughly 92% of them appearing once. The sample consisted of blood, taken before transplantation. These receptor sequences come from a woman aged 40 to 75 who later had graft-versus-host disease after an allogeneic stem cell transplant.

The chain recombines TRBV14 with TRBJ2-7; weak D call: TRBD2 (6 bases). Trimming took off 1 base at V and 4 bases at J, with 11 bases between the two ends. The CDR3 totals 14 residues. Germline CDR1 SGHDN, CDR2 FVKESK. The CDR3 coding sequence is TGTGCCAGCAGCCAAGGGGGGGTATGGTACGAGCAGTACTTC. Translating it yields CASSQGGVWYEQYF.

The V call is TRBV4-3, the J call TRBJ1-2, with TRBD1 identical over 7 bases. Germline V CDR1 and CDR2: LGHNA, YSLEER. The CDR3 covers 14 residues. The J segment lost 4 bases and the V segment lost 2 bases, leaving 4 bases of the junction unmatched. The CDR3 region is CASSQTGTAYGYTF. The CDR3, as DNA: TGCGCCAGCAGCCAAACCGGGACAGCCTATGGCTACACCTTC.

The table lists this clone with a few counts. This rearrangement joins TRBV4-2 to TRBJ2-7, with D possibly being TRBD1 (7 bases). The CDR3 has 14 amino acids. Per germline, CDR1 LGHNA and CDR2 YNFKEQ. Trimming left V 0 bases short and J 6 bases short, with 12 bases between. The chain's CDR3 is CASSQDHQGGEQYF. In DNA form, the CDR3 reads TGTGCCAGCAGCCAAGATCATCAGGGGGGCGAGCAGTACTTC.

The chain couples TRBV28 to TRBJ2-2; TRBD2 aligns across 9 bases. This CDR3 spans 15 amino acids. Germline V CDR1 and CDR2: MDHEN, SYDVKM. J was trimmed by 6 bases and V by 5 bases; bases with no gene match: 7. For the CDR3, the DNA is TGTGCCAGCAGTAACCCCGGACTAGCGCCCGGGGAGCTGTTTTTT. Protein: CASSNPGLAPGELFF.

The chain uses TRBV13 and TRBJ2-1; D perhaps matches TRBD1 (7 bases). Germline values: CDR1 PRHDT, CDR2 FYEKMQ (reference sequence). V gave up 3 bases and J gave up 8 bases, with 20 bases separating them. The CDR3 sequence is 16 residues long. The CDR3 DNA reads TGTGCCAGCAGCTTTAAGACAGGGACTTTAGGTTATGAGCAGTTCTTC. The encoded protein is CASSFKTGTLGYEQFF.

The chain uses TRBV6-5 and TRBJ2-3; no clear D gene. Germline V gene lookup returns CDR1 MNHEY and CDR2 SVGAGI. This CDR3 is 13 amino acids long. Trimming cost V 6 bases and J 4 bases, with 11 bases left between them. The CDR3 loop reads CASSQRLSDTQYF. The CDR3, as DNA: TGTGCCAGCAGCCAACGCCTGTCAGATACGCAGTATTTT.

The V gene is TRBV10-2, the J gene TRBJ1-2; D gene ambiguous. Germline values: CDR1 WSHSY, CDR2 SAAADI. The CDR3 is made up of 12 amino acids. V lost 6 bases and J lost 4, with 9 bases in between. This CDR3 reads CASRQDGYGYTF. CDR3 sequence (DNA): TGCGCCAGCAGGCAGGACGGCTATGGCTACACCTTC.

The chain is built from TRBV14 and TRBJ2-5, with D possibly TRBD2 on 5 matching bases. The CDR3 spans 15 residues. CDR1 is SGHDN, CDR2 FVKESK, per germline. Trimming took 0 bases from V and 7 from J, leaving 15 bases between them. The CDR3 DNA follows: TGTGCCAGCAGCCAAGATTCAGGAGGATGGGGGACCCAGTACTTC. Amino acid sequence: CASSQDSGGWGTQYF.

The gene calls are TRBV6-5 and TRBJ2-1, with D uncertain. The CDR3 totals 13 residues. The V gene's germline CDR1 is MNHEY and CDR2 SVGAGI. V shed 1 base and J shed 7 bases, with 8 bases lying between them. The CDR3 reads CASSYYHGNEQFF. In DNA form, the CDR3 reads TGTGCCAGCAGTTACTACCACGGGAATGAGCAGTTCTTC.

The chain recombines TRBV30 with TRBJ1-5, with a possible D match to TRBD1 (5 bases). The CDR3 is 13 amino acids. The V and J ends lost 7 bases and 3 bases respectively, with 13 bases between them. Germline CDR1 reads GTSNPN; CDR2 reads SVGIG (reference sequence). The CDR3 coding sequence is TGTGCCTCGCGTGGGGGGAACAATCAGCCCCAGCATTTT. It specifies CASRGGNNQPQHF.

The rearrangement uses TRBV6-5 and TRBJ1-3, with D unclear. V was cut by 6 bases and J by 2 bases, with 8 bases left in between. Germline V gene sequence: CDR1 MNHEY, CDR2 SVGAGI. The CDR3 is 13 amino acids. Here the CDR3 reads CASRGGPGNTIYF. CDR3 bases: TGTGCCAGCAGGGGTGGACCTGGAAACACCATATATTTT.

This chain uses TRBV6-2 or TRBV6-3 with TRBJ2-7; the match to TRBD1 covers 8 bases. Germline loops: CDR1 MNHEY, CDR2 SVGEGT. Trimming at V came to 2 bases and at J to 11 bases, leaving 11 bases not matched to a gene. The length of the CDR3 is 14 residues. The CDR3 region has the DNA TGTGCCAGCAGTTACCCCAGCAGGACAGGGTTGAAGTACTTC. Its translation is CASSYPSRTGLKYF.

The chain employs TRBV6-6 and TRBJ1-6; D is possibly TRBD1 (5 bases). V shed 6 bases and J shed 10 bases, with 22 bases lying between them. This CDR3 has 16 residues. Germline V gene data show CDR1 as MNHNY and CDR2 as SVGAGI (reference sequence). CDR3 DNA: TGTGCCAGCAGCACCCTGTTCCTGGGGGAGGGCTCACCCCTCCACTTT. This encodes CASSTLFLGEGSPLHF.

J is TRBJ2-7 and V is TRBV28, with TRBD1 identical over 7 bases. This CDR3 has 16 amino acids. Germline V gives CDR1 MDHEN, CDR2 SYDVKM. The junction had 11 bases not matched to a gene; V was cut back by 6 bases and J by 0 bases. This chain's CDR3 is CASRNTGQADSYEQYF. The DNA for the CDR3 is TGTGCCAGCAGGAATACAGGACAGGCGGACTCCTACGAGCAGTACTTC.

The V and J genes are TRBV12-5 and TRBJ2-3, with D perhaps assigned TRBD1 or TRBD2 (5 bases each). Germline lookup yields CDR1 LGHNT and CDR2 FRNRAP. Trimming stripped 2 bases from V and 4 bases from J, with 10 bases between. The CDR3 totals 14 residues. The CDR3 DNA sequence: TGTGCTAGTGGTTTGCAGGGTAGCGCAGATACGCAGTATTTT. The encoded protein is CASGLQGSADTQYF.

This clone was seen a single time. The chain carries TRBV20-1 and TRBJ1-2; D is unclear. Germline CDR1 and CDR2: DFQATT and SNEGSKA (reference sequence). The CDR3 loop spans 13 amino acids. Trimming cost V 3 bases and J 6 bases, with 14 bases left between them. CDR3 in amino acids: CSASGSPSDGYTF. The DNA for the CDR3 is TGCAGTGCTAGTGGCAGCCCGTCGGATGGCTACACCTTC.

V usage is TRBV7-2 and J usage is TRBJ2-1; the D gene could be TRBD1 or TRBD2 (5 bases each). CDR1 SGHTA and CDR2 FQGNSA come from the germline V gene. V shed 6 bases and J shed 6 bases, with 18 bases lying between them. CDR3 length: 15 amino acids. In DNA form, the CDR3 reads TGTGCCAGCAGTTATTCCGGGACCGAAGGCAATGAGCAGTTCTTC. Its protein product is CASSYSGTEGNEQFF.

This clone was detected only once. V gene TRBV15 combines with J gene TRBJ2-1, with TRBD2 matching over 10 bases. The CDR3 loop spans 15 amino acids. Losses at the gene ends were 0 bases for V and 10 bases for J; bases not matched to a gene: 6. The V gene's germline CDR1 is LNHNV and CDR2 YYDKDF (reference sequence). CDR3 in DNA: TGTGCCACCAGCAGAGAACTAGCGGGAACGAAAGAGCAGTTCTTC. It translates to CATSRELAGTKEQFF.

The chain couples TRBV6-6 to TRBJ1-2; D gene unclear. Germline loops: CDR1 MNHNY, CDR2 SVGAGI (reference sequence). The V end was cut by 6 bases, the J end by 8 bases, with 13 bases between. The CDR3 length is 12 residues. CDR3 DNA: TGTGCCAGCAGACTGGAGTCGCGGGGCTACACCTTC. Protein: CASRLESRGYTF.

The V gene is TRBV12-3 or TRBV12-4, the J gene TRBJ1-2, with 8 bases lining up with TRBD1. V dropped 4 bases and J dropped 8; count of bases not matched to a gene: 6. This CDR3 has 13 amino acids. CDR3 DNA: TGTGCCAGCAGTTCAGGGGGCTTACGAGGCTACACCTTC. This encodes CASSSGGLRGYTF.

The count of this clone is one. The J gene is TRBJ2-3, the V gene TRBV12-5; 8 bases are shared with TRBD1. Germline trimming cut 3 bases from V and 1 base from J; bases unmatched to any gene: 3. The CDR3 extends over 15 amino acids. Per the germline V gene, CDR1 is LGHNT and CDR2 is FRNRAP. CDR3 in DNA: TGTGCTAGTGGTTTCCTGACAGGGGGCACAGATACGCAGTATTTT. It specifies CASGFLTGGTDTQYF.

This chain connects TRBV19 to TRBJ1-2; no firm D call. The V gene lost 6 bases and the J gene lost 3 bases, with 11 bases spanning the gap. The CDR3 loop spans 13 amino acids. Germline CDR1 LNHDA, CDR2 SQIVND (reference sequence). CDR3 DNA sequence: TGTGCCAGTAGGTCCCGGGTGGACTATGGCTACACCTTC. Translated: CASRSRVDYGYTF.